Below are 13 T cell receptor beta chains sequenced from a single sample in a study of Ad26.COV2.S vaccination and SARS-CoV-2 variants. TCRdb keeps only in-frame clones here, not all; method: immunoSEQ multiplex PCR. This sample has approximately 400,000 clones, with under 90% found just once. Treatment reported: about 20 received Ad26.COV2.S at low or high dose, single or two shots; roughly five received placebo; per-sample allocation not given. Each sample was drawn 63 days after the first injection (of vaccine or placebo). The source material was peripheral blood, sampled in a trial of Ad26.COV2.S vaccine versus placebo. These receptors were obtained from a person aged 18-60 years who received the Ad26.COV2.S COVID-19 vaccine or a placebo.

This chain connects TRBV11-2 to TRBJ2-1; the D is unclear. The CDR3 length is 15 residues. The germline V and J ends were trimmed by 2 bases and 9 bases, with 17 bases remaining between them. CDR1 and CDR2 (germline): SGHAT, FQNNGV. The CDR3 nucleotides are TGTGCCAGCAGCTTACTTTCGGCCTCAGTTGGTGAGCAGTTCTTC. It specifies CASSLLSASVGEQFF.

This clone appeared a few times. This sequence joins TRBV7-3 and TRBJ1-1; D unresolved. The CDR3 has 14 residues. The V gene's germline CDR1 is SGHTA and CDR2 FQGTGA. V was clipped by 0 bases and J by 4 bases, with 9 bases between them. CDR3 region: CASSLTEGGTEAFF. The CDR3 region has the DNA TGTGCCAGCAGCTTAACGGAGGGTGGCACTGAAGCTTTCTTT.

The chain is built from TRBV7-2 and TRBJ2-5, with D maybe TRBD1 (6 bases). Trimming shortened V by 4 bases and J by 1 base, and 10 bases separated the two germline ends. This CDR3 is 14 amino acids long. CDR1 is SGHTA, CDR2 FQGNSA, per germline. CDR3 DNA: TGTGCCAGCAGCTACAGGGTCCGCCAAGAGACCCAGTACTTC. Its protein is CASSYRVRQETQYF.

The V call is TRBV5-4, the J call TRBJ2-7, with 7 bases that match TRBD1. The germline gives CDR1 SGHNT, CDR2 YYREEE (reference sequence). Trimming removed 6 bases from V and 7 bases from J; junction bases left unmatched: 13. This CDR3 is 14 amino acids long. CDR3 amino acids: CASITGTALWEQYF. CDR3 DNA sequence: TGTGCCAGCATAACCGGGACAGCCCTTTGGGAGCAGTACTTC. Full variable domain (rest looked up from reference TRBV5-4 and TRBJ2-7): ETGVTQSPTHLIKTRGQQVTLRCSSQSGHNTVSWYQQALGQGPQFIFQYYREEENGRGNFPPRFSGLQFPNYSSELNVNALELDDSALYLCASITGTALWEQYFGPGTRLTVT.

This clone has just a few counts. The chain joins TRBV11-2 to TRBJ2-1, with 11 positions matching TRBD2. Germline lookup yields CDR1 SGHAT and CDR2 FQNNGV. The ends lost 9 bases at V and 6 bases at J; junction bases unmatched: 10. The CDR3 extends over 15 amino acids. Here the CDR3 DNA reads TGTGCCAGTCGTACAGTAGCGGGGGGGCCCAATGAGCAGTTCTTC. Protein sequence: CASRTVAGGPNEQFF. The entire variable domain, with the rest obtained from reference TRBV11-2 and TRBJ2-1, is as follows: EAGVAQSPRYKIIEKRQSVAFWCNPISGHATLYWYQQILGQGPKLLIQFQNNGVVDDSQLPKDRFSAERLKGVDSTLKIQPAKLEDSAVYLCASRTVAGGPNEQFFGPGTRLTVL.

This clone is a singleton in its sample. The chain uses TRBV5-1 and TRBJ2-5; no clear D. This CDR3 spans 15 amino acids. V was pared by 4 bases and J by 2 bases, with 15 bases between. Germline assignment: CDR1 SGHRS and CDR2 YFSETQ. DNA for the CDR3: TGCGCCAGCAGCGCGGCCGGGCCGTCTCAAGAGACCCAGTACTTC. Amino acid sequence: CASSAAGPSQETQYF.

The CDR3 DNA follows: TGTGCCATCACCAGACAGGCCAACACTGAAGCTTTCTTT. Translating gives CAITRQANTEAFF. The chain recombines TRBV10-3 with TRBJ1-1; TRBD1 is a possible D gene (6 bases). V was trimmed by 7 bases and J by 2 bases, leaving 11 bases between them. The CDR3 runs 13 residues. In germline, CDR1 is ENHRY, CDR2 SYGVKD.

This chain connects TRBV7-6 to TRBJ2-1; D unresolved. Trimming removed 5 bases from V and 7 bases from J, with 12 bases in between. The germline V gene has CDR1 SGHVS and CDR2 FNYEAQ. The CDR3 sequence is 13 residues long. CDR3 sequence (DNA): TGTGCCAGCAGCCCCCGGAGCCCGAATGAGCAGTTCTTC. Protein sequence: CASSPRSPNEQFF.

The chain has TRBV25-1 and TRBJ2-3; 15 bases are shared with TRBD2. The J segment lost 2 bases and the V segment lost 8 bases, leaving 2 bases of the junction unmatched. The CDR3 sequence is 15 residues long. Germline values: CDR1 MGHDK, CDR2 SYGVNS. The CDR3 reads CASGTSGGTTDTQYF. DNA of the CDR3: TGTGCCAGCGGGACTAGCGGGGGGACCACAGATACGCAGTATTTT.

The rearrangement links TRBV3-1 (or the pseudogene TRBV3-2) to TRBJ2-7; D is possibly TRBD2 (6 bases). This CDR3 has 14 residues. The germline V gene encodes CDR1 LGHDT and CDR2 YNNKEL (reference sequence). Trimming took off 5 bases at V and 1 base at J, with 12 bases between the two ends. The CDR3 region has the DNA TGTGCCAGCAGCTTACGGGACTTGTCCTACGAGCAGTACTTC. Translation: CASSLRDLSYEQYF.

The genes are TRBV11-3 and TRBJ2-5; 9 bases align to TRBD2. The CDR3 sequence is 17 residues long. V was clipped by 1 base and J by 2 bases; unmatched bases: 8. Germline-derived CDR1 and CDR2 are SGHNT and YENEEA. The CDR3 coding sequence is TGTGCCAGCAGCTTAGTTTTGACTAGCGGATCTCAAGAGACCCAGTACTTC. Its protein product is CASSLVLTSGSQETQYF.

The rearrangement uses TRBV7-6 and TRBJ2-2; 10 bases agree with TRBD2. There are 18 residues in the CDR3. Germline CDR1 is SGHVS and CDR2 is FNYEAQ. With 5 bases clipped from V and 1 base from J, the junction kept 10 bases outside the gene matches. This chain's CDR3 is CASSRTLSGGKNTGELFF. CDR3 coding DNA: TGTGCCAGCAGCCGAACCCTTAGCGGGGGGAAGAACACCGGGGAGCTGTTTTTT.

This clone was counted once. This chain uses TRBV7-9 with TRBJ2-5; D is uncertain. CDR1 and CDR2 (germline): SEHNR, FQNEAQ (reference sequence). The V gene lost 4 bases and the J gene lost 5 bases, with 11 bases spanning the gap. CDR3 length: 13 residues. The CDR3 DNA reads as TGTGCCAGCAGCTCTAGGCTTGGGGAGACCCAGTACTTC. Protein product: CASSSRLGETQYF.